The 7 T cell receptor beta chains reported below all come from one sample, sequenced in a study of OX40 agonist ivuxolimab in advanced cancers. Library construction relied on the immunoSEQ multiplex PCR assay. The clones in this table, taken by TCRdb from immuneACCESS, are in-frame only. Not every clone is retained; where verified, under half of the shortfall comes from an unresolved V gene, and the cause of the rest is unknown. In all, the sample holds 75,000 to 95,000 clones, and 89% of those were seen once. The ten largest clones add up to less than 12% of the sample. The input for sequencing was CD4+ or CD8+ T cells sorted from blood, taken in a trial of the OX40 agonist ivuxolimab. The receptors were gathered from an adult with an advanced solid tumor such as melanoma, head and neck, liver or kidney cancer.

The V and J genes are TRBV7-9 and TRBJ2-1; D is unclear. Per germline, CDR1 SEHNR and CDR2 FQNEAQ (reference sequence). V was cut by 1 base and J by 4 bases, with 5 bases left in between. The CDR3 sequence is 13 residues long. CDR3 region: CASSLEPYNEQFF. The CDR3 nucleotides are TGTGCCAGCAGCTTAGAACCTTACAATGAGCAGTTCTTC.

This clone occurred a few times. This chain links TRBV2 with TRBJ1-2; D ambiguous. The CDR3 contains 12 residues. V lost 3 bases and J lost 6, with 8 bases in between. Germline CDR1 is SNHLY and CDR2 is FYNNEI. CDR3 sequence (DNA): TGTGCCAGCAGTGAGGGTAGGAATGGCTACACCTTC. As protein: CASSEGRNGYTF.

CDR3 in amino acids: CASSFILQGRGTEAFF. The CDR3 nucleotides are TGCGCCAGCAGCTTCATTCTACAGGGACGGGGGACTGAAGCTTTCTTT. The genes are TRBV5-1 and TRBJ1-1; D is possibly TRBD1 (6 bases). The length of the CDR3 is 16 residues. Germline V lookup: CDR1 SGHRS, CDR2 YFSETQ. Trimming removed 2 bases at V and 5 bases at J, with 19 bases between.

This chain links TRBV11-2 with TRBJ2-5; D gene unclear. The V gene lost 5 bases and the J gene lost 0 bases, with 10 bases spanning the gap. The CDR3 is 14 amino acids. The germline CDR1 and CDR2 sequences are SGHAT and FQNNGV. CDR3 in DNA: TGTGCCAGCAGCCTAGGGAACGACCAAGAGACCCAGTACTTC. Protein product: CASSLGNDQETQYF.

The chain joins TRBV7-9 to TRBJ2-1; D remains unclear. Trimming took 3 bases from V and 5 from J, leaving 8 bases between them. The CDR3 runs 13 residues. CDR1 and CDR2 from the germline V gene are SEHNR and FQNEAQ (reference sequence). CDR3 nucleotides: TGTGCCAGCAGCTTCTCTAGGGACAATGAGCAGTTCTTC. Its protein product is CASSFSRDNEQFF.

The CDR3 loop is CASSSLKGAGETQYF. DNA of the CDR3: TGTGCCAGCAGCTCCCTTAAGGGGGCGGGAGAGACCCAGTACTTC. V usage is TRBV28 and J usage is TRBJ2-5, with 7 bases aligning to TRBD1. The V gene's germline CDR1 is MDHEN and CDR2 SYDVKM. CDR3 size: 15 residues. With V trimmed by 6 bases and J by 4 bases, 11 bases remained unmatched.

This rearrangement joins TRBV5-1 to TRBJ2-3; D perhaps matches TRBD2 (6 bases). This CDR3 region has 16 residues. With 2 bases removed from V and 4 bases from J, the gap between germline ends came to 17 bases. Per the germline V gene, CDR1 is SGHRS and CDR2 is YFSETQ. CDR3 sequence reads: CASSFFGTPGADTQYF. CDR3 bases: TGCGCCAGCAGCTTCTTTGGGACTCCTGGCGCAGATACGCAGTATTTT.